This TCR beta chain was recovered during a study of T cell responses to AZD1222 COVID-19 vaccine. Findings and limits, study-wide: After the peak T cell response, and only then, were repertoires sampled.

The CDR3 has 14 amino acids. The germline CDR1 and CDR2 sequences are ENHRY and SYGVKD. The V and J ends lost 8 bases and 0 bases respectively, with 11 bases between them. A remark on this clone: Its antigen is unidentified.

Method: immunoSEQ multiplex PCR; TCRdb's copy keeps in-frame clones and lacks some. The sample includes 150,000 to 200,000 clones, approximately 92% of them seen just once. The source is an adult in good health. The sample here was peripheral blood, taken on day 0 of AZD1222 vaccination. The genes are TRBV10-3 and TRBJ1-5; weak D call: TRBD1 (5 bases). The CDR3 DNA sequence: TGTGCCATCCATGGGGACGGTAGCAATCAGCCCCAGCATTTT. Translated, it gives CAIHGDGSNQPQHF.